A single sample gave rise to the 4 T cell receptor beta chains below, sequenced in a study of tumor and adjacent non-tumor tissue in lung cancer. A modified ARM-PCR protocol with three rounds of nested PCR amplified TCRbeta. MiXCR, applied by TCRdb to the multiplex PCR reads, yields one record per CDR3 protein. This sample has under 140,000 distinct CDR3 sequences; 84% occur once, and the top ten carry 20% to 25%. The template was RNA from unsorted bulk tissue. The sequencing sample was made of lung tumor tissue. The receptors come from a man between 65 and 85 years old with non-small cell lung cancer.

Concerning this clonotype itself: In this CDR3 the conserved last residue, phenylalanine or tryptophan, is missing, so a read error is likely. The chain combines TRBV5-6 with TRBJ2-4; 10 bases agree with TRBD1. The V gene end was trimmed by 6 bases and the J gene end by 6 bases; junction bases not matched to a gene: 15. Germline values: CDR1 SGHDT, CDR2 YYEEEE. There are 17 residues in the CDR3. The chain's CDR3 is CASNATGTGVVGNIQYC. The CDR3 DNA is TGTGCCAGCAACGCTACAGGGACAGGGGTCGTTGGAAACATTCAGTACTGC.

As to this clonotype: Sequence at one end of the junction differs from germline and may be a read error. The chain joins TRBV5-4 to TRBJ2-7; D unresolved. Germline-derived CDR1 and CDR2 are SGHNT and YYREEE (reference sequence). The CDR3 length is 14 residues. The CDR3 here is CASSLAEQAYERYF. In DNA form, the CDR3 reads TGTGCCAGCAGCTTGGCCGAACAAGCCTACGAGCGGTACTTC.

A note on this clonotype: The junction shows a germline mismatch at one end, possibly a read error. The chain has TRBV4-3 and TRBJ2-1; 8 bases agree with TRBD2. The length of the CDR3 is 17 residues. The germline gives CDR1 LGHNA, CDR2 YSLEER. The chain's CDR3 is CAGSQDPAGAEYNEQLF. Written as DNA, the CDR3 is TGCGCCGGCAGCCAAGACCCAGCGGGAGCTGAATACAATGAGCAGCTGTTC.

The CDR3 nucleotides read TGTTCTAGCAGTTTGACAGGAAGCTATGGCTACACCTTC. Protein sequence: CSSSLTGSYGYTF. This chain joins TRBV12-3 or TRBV12-4 and TRBJ1-2; D might be TRBD1 (6 bases). The CDR3 has 13 residues.